This T cell receptor beta chain appears in the sequencing data of a study of T-cell reconstitution after alpha-beta-depleted transplantation in children listed by TCRdb under 2016. Concerning the study at large: T-cell immune reconstitution after TCRalphabeta/CD19-depleted allogeneic hematopoietic cell transplantation in children was quantitatively tracked in the study by means of TCR repertoire profiling.

Here V drops 0 bases and J drops 3 bases, and the junction holds 2 bases not matched to any gene. Reading the germline V gene (reference sequence) gives CDR1 DFQATT and CDR2 SNEGSKA. The CDR3 measures 14 amino acids from cysteine to phenylalanine. Solely the CDR3 DNA is kept, with 42 bases framed from the first base. In the paper's terms, the treatment or condition label means: allogeneic hematopoietic cell transplantation with graft depleted of TCRalphabeta T cells and CD19 B cells. Transplant recipients were children who received TCRalphabeta/CD19-depleted allogeneic hematopoietic cell grafts. Libraries were made using PCR. These reads were obtained on an Illumina HiSeq 2500. TCR library preparation used molecular barcoding, with unique molecular identifiers applied to normalize quantification of the TCRbeta repertoire. TCRdb redid the processing of the public reads, applying fastp at Q25 and MiXCR, and retained in-frame beta chains. Rows merge per CDR3 protein into single entries with the most common DNA and genes. This sample comprises around 130,000 distinct CDR3 sequences, about 9.5% of them detected only once. Approximately 25% of the sample rests with the top ten.

Broad study findings and their caveats: In some patients, high TCRbeta diversity at day 60 was attributed to recipient T cells and intrathymic progenitors that had survived conditioning. The frequencies of hyperexpanded clones fell over the following months, and after one year, T-cell counts and TCRbeta diversity were mostly attributed to newly produced T cells. Apparently early alphabetaT-cell count recovery about two months after transplant reportedly relied on only several hundred rapidly expanded clones derived from non-depleted graft cells.

As to this clonotype: Its antigen target is currently unknown. Base qualities are not provided; no much larger clone lies one nucleotide away.

The V and J genes are TRBV20-1 and TRBJ2-7, and 10 junctional nucleotides match TRBD1. The sequence was collected from a girl in the first two years of life who had a stem cell transplant for combined immunodeficiency, so the T cells may come from the graft donor. The sequences come from PBMCs, mostly from graft donor cells, collected 180 days after TCRalphabeta/CD19-depleted stem cell transplant. The CDR3 region has the sequence CSAREWTGGYEQYF. The sequenced DNA: TGCAGTGCTAGAGAGTGGACAGGGGGCTACGAGCAGTACTTC.